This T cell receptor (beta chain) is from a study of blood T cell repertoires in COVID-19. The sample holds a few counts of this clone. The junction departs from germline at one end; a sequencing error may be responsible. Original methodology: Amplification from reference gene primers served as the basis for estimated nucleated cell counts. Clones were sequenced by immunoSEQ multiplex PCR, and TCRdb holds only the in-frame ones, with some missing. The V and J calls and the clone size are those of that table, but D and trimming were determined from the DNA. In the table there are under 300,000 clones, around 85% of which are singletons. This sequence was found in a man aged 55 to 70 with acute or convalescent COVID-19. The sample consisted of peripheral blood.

The CDR3 loop reads CASSILGGGLFF. CDR3 coding DNA: TGTGCCAGCAGCATACTAGGGGGGGGGCTGTTTTTT. The chain joins TRBV27 to TRBJ2-2; D is possibly TRBD2 (7 bases). The germline gives CDR1 MNHEY, CDR2 SMNVEV (reference sequence). This CDR3 is 12 amino acids long.